These 5 T cell receptor beta chains share one sample of origin, sequenced in a study of cytomegalovirus exposure and HLA in healthy donors. Sequencing was performed with immunoSEQ multiplex PCR; in TCRdb, only in-frame clones are kept and a portion is missing. The data contain around 220,000 clones, 80% to 85% of them singletons. Sequenced: PBMCs. The source of these receptors is a woman in her thirties in good health and CMV-seropositive.

The V gene is TRBV9, the J gene TRBJ2-3, with a weak D call TRBD2 (6 bases). Trimming took 3 bases from V and 0 from J, leaving 14 bases between them. Germline assignment: CDR1 SGDLS and CDR2 YYNGEE. The CDR3 length is 16 residues. The CDR3 is CASSEIAVHSTDTQYF. The DNA for the CDR3 is TGTGCCAGCAGCGAGATAGCGGTCCATAGCACAGATACGCAGTATTTT.

The CDR3 coding sequence is TGTGCCAGTGGACAGGGGGCGCGGGAGCTGTTTTTT. This translates into CASGQGARELFF. V and J are TRBV13 and TRBJ2-2, with TRBD1 matching 11 bases. The V gene's germline CDR1 is PRHDT and CDR2 FYEKMQ (reference sequence). V was pared by 9 bases and J by 9 bases, with 3 bases of the junction left unmatched. This CDR3 comprises 12 residues.

The CDR3 is CASSDWGGVGQPQHF. Written as DNA, the CDR3 is TGTGCCAGCAGTGATTGGGGAGGTGTGGGTCAGCCCCAGCATTTT. The chain carries TRBV6-1 and TRBJ1-5, with no clear D. Germline assignment: CDR1 MNHNS and CDR2 SASEGT. The CDR3 is made up of 15 amino acids. V dropped 3 bases and J dropped 6 bases, with 15 bases sitting between them.

J is TRBJ1-2 and V is TRBV14, with D possibly TRBD1 on 5 matching bases. Trimming cost V 1 base and J 6 bases, with 9 bases left between them. The CDR3 length is 13 residues. Germline-derived CDR1 and CDR2 are SGHDN and FVKESK. CDR3 nucleotides: TGTGCCAGCAGCCAAGCGGGGCCCCATGGCTACACCTTC. The encoded protein is CASSQAGPHGYTF.

The chain couples TRBV6-5 to TRBJ1-2, with 10 bases lining up with TRBD1. The V and J ends lost 4 bases and 2 bases, in that order; junction bases with no gene match: 1. The CDR3 has 14 residues. CDR1 MNHEY and CDR2 SVGAGI come from the germline V gene. CDR3 bases: TGTGCCAGCAGTTCGGGACAGGGGAACTATGGCTACACCTTC. Its translation is CASSSGQGNYGYTF.